A selection of T cell receptor beta chains follows, all from one sample in a study of vaccination and CD4 T cells after COVID-19. In TCRdb, the PCR reads were re-called with MiXCR into one record per CDR3 protein. This table holds around 13,000 distinct CDR3 sequences, 36% found once. No antigens are known for them. Material: cultured CD4+ T cells from blood. These receptors came from a human donor with COVID-19. Each CDR3 is given with its conserved first and last residue. A D gene is named only where the DNA matches it firmly. Where a row states a size, it is once, few, many or the class of an expanded clone; other rows omit it.

size	V	J	D	CDR3	DNA
NA	TRBV25-1	TRBJ1-2	NA	CASSEQGYGYTF	TGTGCCAGCAGTGAACAGGGCTATGGCTACACCTTC
few	TRBV20-1	TRBJ1-5	NA	CSARVGASNQPQHF	TGCAGTGCTAGAGTGGGGGCCAGCAATCAGCCCCAGCATTTT
few	TRBV20-1	TRBJ1-1	NA	CSARATGPGHAFF	TGCAGTGCTAGAGCAACAGGACCGGGCCATGCTTTCTTT
NA	TRBV20-1	TRBJ2-3	TRBD2	CSAYKRGVDTQYF	TGCAGTGCGTACAAGCGGGGGGTAGATACGCAGTATTTT
NA	TRBV20-1	TRBJ2-7	TRBD2	CRPGTSGRPYEQYF	TGCAGGCCTGGGACTAGCGGGCGCCCCTACGAGCAGTACTTC
NA	TRBV28	TRBJ2-5	TRBD1	CASSFLDRDATQYF	TGTGCCAGCAGTTTCCTTGACAGGGATGCAACCCAGTACTTC
NA	TRBV20-1	TRBJ1-1	NA	CSAKGSPNTEAFF	TGCAGTGCTAAGGGCAGCCCGAACACTGAAGCTTTCTTT
few	TRBV20-1	TRBJ1-1	TRBD1	CSARDRRGPEGAFF	TGCAGTGCTAGAGACCGAAGGGGGCCGGAAGGAGCTTTCTTT
few	TRBV7-2	TRBJ2-5	TRBD2	CASSRTGTKETQYF	TGTGCCAGCAGCAGAACCGGGACTAAGGAGACCCAGTACTTC
NA	TRBV2	TRBJ1-2	NA	CASSLHTNGYTF	TGTGCCAGCAGCCTACATACTAATGGCTACACCTTC
NA	TRBV6-2/TRBV6-3	TRBJ1-5	TRBD1	CASSPTGGNQPQHF	TGTGCCAGCAGCCCCACAGGGGGCAATCAGCCCCAGCATTTT
NA	TRBV10-1	TRBJ2-1	TRBD2	CASRRSASGGGDYNEQFF	TGCGCCAGCAGACGATCGGCTAGCGGCGGGGGAGATTACAATGAGCAGTTCTTC
few	TRBV6-5	TRBJ1-1	NA	CASSYSKGGLNTEAFF	TGTGCCAGCAGTTACTCCAAGGGGGGATTGAACACTGAAGCTTTCTTT
few	TRBV20-1	TRBJ1-3	NA	CSARDSGAAGNTIYF	TGCAGTGCTAGAGATTCGGGGGCCGCTGGAAACACCATATATTTT
few	TRBV20-1	TRBJ1-5	NA	CSARRTDSNQPQHF	TGCAGTGCTAGGCGGACGGATAGCAATCAGCCCCAGCATTTT
NA	TRBV6-8	TRBJ2-5	NA	CASSYRRGGGTQYF	TGTGCCAGCAGCTACCGCAGGGGGGGTGGGACCCAGTACTTC
NA	TRBV4-3	TRBJ2-7	NA	CASSQSRNLYEQYF	TGCGCCAGCAGCCAATCGCGGAACCTCTACGAGCAGTACTTC
few	TRBV7-2	TRBJ1-1	NA	CASSFGGTNTEAFF	TGTGCCAGCAGCTTCGGGGGCACGAACACTGAAGCTTTCTTT
NA	TRBV7-6	TRBJ1-1	NA	CASSSQENIEAFF	TGTGCCAGCAGCTCCCAAGAGAACATTGAAGCTTTCTTT
few	TRBV2	TRBJ2-1	NA	CASSEHLAANEQFF	TGTGCCAGCAGTGAACACTTAGCGGCCAATGAGCAGTTCTTC
NA	TRBV20-1	TRBJ2-7	TRBD1	CSAPGQAGYEQYF	TGCAGTGCACCTGGACAGGCGGGCTACGAGCAGTACTTC
few	TRBV19	TRBJ2-5	TRBD2	CASSVGTSGAETQYF	TGTGCCAGTAGTGTCGGGACTAGCGGGGCGGAGACCCAGTACTTC
few	TRBV6-1	TRBJ1-1	NA	CASSPVALGNTEAFF	TGTGCCAGCAGTCCAGTTGCCCTCGGGAACACTGAAGCTTTCTTT
NA	TRBV7-9	TRBJ2-1	TRBD2	CASSPTSGGYNEQFF	TGTGCCAGCAGCCCGACTAGCGGGGGGTACAATGAGCAGTTCTTC
NA	TRBV5-4	TRBJ2-1	NA	CASTIRDEQFF	TGTGCCAGCACTATCAGGGATGAGCAGTTCTTC
few	TRBV6-1	TRBJ1-5	NA	CASSEGGTGKQPQHF	TGTGCCAGCAGTGAAGGGGGGACCGGGAAGCAGCCCCAGCATTTT
few	TRBV5-8	TRBJ1-6	NA	CASSRDNYNSPLHF	TGTGCCAGCAGCCGGGACAACTATAATTCACCCCTCCACTTT
few	TRBV27	TRBJ2-7	TRBD1	CASSQGQGRSYEQYF	TGTGCCAGCAGCCAAGGACAGGGCCGCTCCTACGAGCAGTACTTC
NA	TRBV30	TRBJ1-1	NA	CAWSAQQGWAFF	TGTGCCTGGAGTGCCCAACAGGGTTGGGCTTTCTTT
NA	TRBV9	TRBJ2-3	TRBD2	CASSVGAGGGDTQYF	TGTGCCAGCAGCGTAGGGGCGGGGGGTGGGGATACGCAGTATTTT
few	TRBV5-1	TRBJ2-1	NA	CASSFEGLNEQFF	TGCGCCAGCAGTTTTGAAGGGCTCAATGAGCAGTTCTTC
NA	TRBV7-2	TRBJ2-7	NA	CASSLVGVTYEQYF	TGTGCCAGCAGCTTAGTAGGGGTCACCTACGAGCAGTACTTC
NA	TRBV7-9	TRBJ2-5	NA	CASSPQFGRGRYETQYF	TGTGCCAGCAGCCCCCAGTTCGGGCGGGGGCGGTATGAGACCCAGTACTTC
NA	TRBV20-1	TRBJ2-1	NA	CSAEGGRQDNEQFF	TGCAGTGCGGAGGGAGGCCGACAAGACAATGAGCAGTTCTTC
NA	TRBV19	TRBJ2-1	NA	CASILGGEQFF	TGTGCCAGTATCCTCGGAGGGGAGCAGTTCTTC
NA	TRBV9	TRBJ2-5	TRBD2	CASSVSGGAGETQYF	TGTGCCAGCAGCGTGAGCGGGGGGGCCGGAGAGACCCAGTACTTC
few	TRBV10-3	TRBJ2-3	TRBD2	CAISELSTSGAPTDTQYF	TGTGCCATCAGTGAGTTAAGTACTAGCGGGGCCCCCACAGATACGCAGTATTTT
NA	TRBV20-1	TRBJ2-2	NA	CSARDLNRGGRGANTGELFF	TGCAGTGCTAGAGATCTTAATCGGGGTGGAAGGGGAGCGAACACCGGGGAGCTGTTTTTT
NA	TRBV12-3/TRBV12-4	TRBJ1-1	NA	CASSLRVPEAFF	TGTGCCAGCAGCCTCAGGGTTCCTGAAGCTTTCTTT
few	TRBV12-3/TRBV12-4	TRBJ2-3	NA	CASRKLGRTDTQYF	TGTGCCAGCAGGAAACTAGGCCGCACAGATACGCAGTATTTT
few	TRBV29-1	TRBJ2-1	NA	CSVAPTAVREQFF	TGCAGCGTTGCGCCTACGGCCGTTCGGGAGCAGTTCTTC
NA	TRBV6-1	TRBJ2-7	NA	CASGRGSYEQYF	TGTGCCAGCGGGCGTGGATCCTACGAGCAGTACTTC
NA	TRBV4-2	TRBJ2-3	NA	CASSSPSQTDTQYF	TGTGCCAGCAGCTCCCCATCTCAGACAGATACGCAGTATTTT
NA	TRBV20-1	TRBJ2-2	NA	CSASTVNTGELFF	TGCAGTGCTAGTACGGTCAACACCGGGGAGCTGTTTTTT
NA	TRBV19	TRBJ2-6	NA	CASSPGARANVLTF	TGTGCCAGTAGTCCGGGGGCCCGGGCCAACGTCCTGACTTTC
NA	TRBV5-8	TRBJ2-4	NA	CASSPGGSIVNIQYF	TGTGCCAGCAGCCCTGGAGGCAGTATAGTCAACATTCAGTACTTC
NA	TRBV7-9	TRBJ1-2	NA	CASSVQATSYGYGYTF	TGTGCCAGCAGTGTACAGGCTACGTCATATGGCTATGGCTACACCTTC
NA	TRBV20-1	TRBJ1-1	NA	CSARVRVSNTEAFF	TGCAGTGCTAGAGTGCGCGTTTCGAACACTGAAGCTTTCTTT
few	TRBV18	TRBJ1-6	NA	CASSPLGAGSYNSPLHF	TGTGCCAGCTCACCACTTGGGGCTGGCTCCTATAATTCACCCCTCCACTTT
few	TRBV19	TRBJ1-3	NA	CASSPSVGAIYF	TGTGCCAGTAGCCCCTCAGTTGGCGCCATATATTTT
NA	TRBV20-1	TRBJ1-2	NA	CSASPTTGNYGYTF	TGCAGTGCTTCTCCGACGACAGGAAACTATGGCTACACCTTC
NA	TRBV6-4	TRBJ1-5	NA	CASSENSGLPQHF	TGTGCCAGCAGTGAAAACAGTGGTCTGCCCCAGCATTTT
NA	TRBV11-1	TRBJ1-4	TRBD1	CASSLAYDRGVANEKLFF	TGTGCCAGCAGCTTAGCGTACGACAGGGGAGTGGCTAATGAAAAACTGTTTTTT
NA	TRBV4-1	TRBJ2-3	NA	CASRGIGSAISTDTQYF	TGCGCCAGCAGAGGAATCGGATCTGCGATCTCCACAGATACGCAGTATTTT
NA	TRBV9	TRBJ1-2	NA	CASSVAAIDYGYTF	TGTGCCAGCAGCGTGGCCGCTATCGACTATGGCTACACCTTC
NA	TRBV7-9	TRBJ2-5	NA	CASGVVETQYF	TGTGCCAGCGGGGTTGTGGAGACCCAGTACTTC
NA	TRBV6-1	TRBJ2-1	TRBD1	CASRNDRDTYNEQFF	TGTGCCAGCAGAAACGACAGGGACACCTACAATGAGCAGTTCTTC
few	TRBV20-1	TRBJ1-2	NA	CNGGAPGGYTF	TGCAACGGAGGGGCCCCGGGAGGCTACACCTTC